The following is a T cell receptor beta chain sequence with its context. Time point described: blood 4 weeks post-SBRT, at nephrectomy. Treatment reported: 15 Gy SBRT to primary tumor, nephrectomy 4 weeks later. Radiation-treated patients gave blood at baseline, week 2 and week 4. This CDR3 comprises 15 residues. Trimming took 0 bases from V and 8 from J; bases not matched to a gene: 5. Germline V gene data show CDR1 as MNHEY and CDR2 as SVGAGI. Repertoires were generated with immunoSEQ multiplex PCR, while TCRdb's copy carries only in-frame clones and drops some. The sample has 150,000 to 200,000 clones; about 87% are singletons. This specimen comes from a study of radiation and T cells in renal cell carcinoma.

The rearrangement uses TRBV6-5 and TRBJ2-1, with 9 bases lining up with TRBD1. This sequence was found in a woman in her forties or fifties with renal cell carcinoma. The source was blood, collected from a patient whose treatment included radiotherapy and nephrectomy. For the CDR3, the DNA is TGTGCCAGCAGTTACTCCCGGGGACAGGGTTATGAGCAGTTCTTC. This translates into CASSYSRGQGYEQFF.